Listed below are T cell receptor beta chains from one sample, sequenced in a study of cytomegalovirus exposure and HLA in healthy donors. This table comes from immunoSEQ multiplex PCR, and its TCRdb copy is limited to in-frame clones, with some not included. The table lists roughly 190,000 clones, 85% to 90% of them singletons, with approximately 1.5% in the top ten. The specimen was PBMCs. The receptors were sampled from a woman under 30 in good health and CMV-seronegative. Both conserved end residues are part of each CDR3. The D gene is left open where the match is weak. Where a row states a size, it is once, few, many or the class of an expanded clone; other rows omit it.

J gene: TRBJ2-7; clone size: once; D gene: TRBD2; V gene: TRBV2; CDR3 protein: CASRDLAGRVYEQYF; CDR3 DNA: TGTGCCAGCAGAGACCTAGCGGGAAGGGTCTACGAGCAGTACTTC
J gene: TRBJ1-4; clone size: -; D gene: TRBD1; V gene: TRBV6-5; CDR3 protein: CASRYTGAGEKLFF; CDR3 DNA: TGTGCCAGCAGATATACAGGGGCAGGGGAAAAACTGTTTTTT
J gene: TRBJ2-1; clone size: -; D gene: TRBD2; V gene: TRBV5-1; CDR3 protein: CASSPWTSGMGEQFF; CDR3 DNA: TGCGCCAGCAGCCCCTGGACTAGCGGGATGGGTGAGCAGTTCTTC
J gene: TRBJ2-7; clone size: -; D gene: -; V gene: TRBV27; CDR3 protein: CASGRVGGQYF; CDR3 DNA: TGTGCCAGCGGACGCGTCGGGGGGCAATACTTC
J gene: TRBJ2-7; clone size: once; D gene: TRBD2; V gene: TRBV5-1; CDR3 protein: CASSFGLAGTYEQYF; CDR3 DNA: TGCGCCAGCAGCTTCGGACTAGCGGGAACCTACGAGCAGTACTTC
J gene: TRBJ2-5; clone size: -; D gene: -; V gene: TRBV5-6; CDR3 protein: CASSSGGGRETQYF; CDR3 DNA: TGTGCCAGCAGCTCCGGGGGTGGACGAGAGACCCAGTACTTC
J gene: TRBJ2-7; clone size: few; D gene: -; V gene: TRBV10-3; CDR3 protein: CAIRNVGGGSKLYRSYEQYF; CDR3 DNA: TGTGCCATCAGAAACGTCGGTGGGGGGTCCAAATTATACAGATCCTACGAGCAGTACTTC
J gene: TRBJ2-1; clone size: -; D gene: -; V gene: TRBV27; CDR3 protein: CASALPGLIPHEQFF; CDR3 DNA: TGTGCCAGCGCTTTACCGGGACTGATTCCACATGAGCAGTTCTTC
J gene: TRBJ1-5; clone size: -; D gene: -; V gene: TRBV28; CDR3 protein: CASSLMRGAGNQPQHF; CDR3 DNA: TGTGCCAGCAGTTTAATGCGGGGGGCTGGCAATCAGCCCCAGCATTTT
J gene: TRBJ1-2; clone size: -; D gene: TRBD1; V gene: TRBV6-4; CDR3 protein: CASSPTGNYGYTF; CDR3 DNA: TGTGCCAGCAGCCCGACAGGGAACTATGGCTACACCTTC
J gene: TRBJ2-7; clone size: -; D gene: -; V gene: TRBV7-2; CDR3 protein: CASSLVVGESYEQYF; CDR3 DNA: TGTGCCAGCAGCTTAGTAGTAGGAGAAAGCTACGAGCAGTACTTC
J gene: TRBJ2-2; clone size: once; D gene: TRBD2; V gene: TRBV28; CDR3 protein: CASSLRGRIGGELFF; CDR3 DNA: TGTGCCAGCAGTTTACGCGGGAGAATCGGCGGGGAGCTGTTTTTT
J gene: TRBJ2-3; clone size: -; D gene: TRBD2; V gene: TRBV5-1; CDR3 protein: CASSRGLAGSSSTDTQYF; CDR3 DNA: TGCGCCAGCAGCAGGGGACTAGCGGGGAGTTCTAGCACAGATACGCAGTATTTT
J gene: TRBJ1-4; clone size: -; D gene: -; V gene: TRBV6-5; CDR3 protein: CASSYSNTGRREKLFF; CDR3 DNA: TGTGCCAGCAGTTACTCGAATACAGGGCGACGTGAAAAACTGTTTTTT
J gene: TRBJ2-5; clone size: -; D gene: TRBD1; V gene: TRBV5-4; CDR3 protein: CAGSTGQGRQETQYF; CDR3 DNA: TGTGCCGGCAGCACGGGACAGGGGAGACAAGAGACCCAGTACTTC
J gene: TRBJ2-7; clone size: -; D gene: TRBD1; V gene: TRBV7-9; CDR3 protein: CASSSTGTGDSYEQYF; CDR3 DNA: TGTGCCAGCAGCTCCACCGGGACAGGGGACTCCTACGAGCAGTACTTC
J gene: TRBJ2-7; clone size: -; D gene: -; V gene: TRBV7-8; CDR3 protein: CASSLEGIYEQYF; CDR3 DNA: TGTGCCAGCAGCTTAGAGGGGATCTACGAGCAGTACTTC
J gene: TRBJ1-4; clone size: -; D gene: -; V gene: TRBV6-5; CDR3 protein: CASGPGGDEKLFF; CDR3 DNA: TGTGCCAGCGGACCTGGCGGGGATGAAAAACTGTTTTTT
J gene: TRBJ2-7; clone size: -; D gene: TRBD2; V gene: TRBV30; CDR3 protein: CACTSGTSGRYEQYF; CDR3 DNA: TGTGCCTGCACCTCCGGGACTAGCGGGAGGTACGAGCAGTACTTC
J gene: TRBJ1-5; clone size: -; D gene: -; V gene: TRBV28; CDR3 protein: CASRQNREKNQPQHF; CDR3 DNA: TGTGCCAGCAGACAAAACAGGGAGAAAAATCAGCCCCAGCATTTT
J gene: TRBJ2-3; clone size: -; D gene: TRBD2; V gene: TRBV7-2; CDR3 protein: CASSLVAGGQADTQYF; CDR3 DNA: TGTGCCAGCAGCTTAGTGGCGGGGGGGCAGGCAGATACGCAGTATTTT
J gene: TRBJ1-3; clone size: -; D gene: -; V gene: TRBV9; CDR3 protein: CASSPASRGSGNTIYF; CDR3 DNA: TGTGCCAGCAGCCCTGCAAGTCGGGGTTCTGGAAACACCATATATTTT